Listed here are 21 T cell receptor beta chains from one sample, sequenced in a study of cytomegalovirus exposure and HLA in healthy donors. 60 Vbeta and 13 Jbeta primers were used in PCR. Assay: immunoSEQ multiplex PCR; the TCRdb copy retains only in-frame clones and omits some. Here the sample spans approximately 38,000 clones, roughly 67% being singletons. The sequencing sample was made of PBMCs. These receptors came from a middle-aged man in good health and CMV-seropositive.

With regard to this clone: It differs at one base from a far larger clone, so likely a read error. V gene TRBV4-3 combines with J gene TRBJ2-1; D is ambiguous. Germline V gene lookup returns CDR1 LGHNA and CDR2 YSLEER. V lost 0 bases and J 8 bases, leaving 8 bases between the germline ends. This CDR3 spans 13 amino acids. CDR3 residues: CASSQDAVHEQFF. The CDR3 DNA reads as TGCGCCAGCAGCCAAGACGCGGTTCATGAGCAGTTCTTC.

V usage is TRBV29-1 and J usage is TRBJ1-2; possible D gene TRBD1, 6 bases. Germline CDR1 reads SQVTM; CDR2 reads ANQGSEA. The CDR3 runs to 13 residues. Trimming pared 3 bases from V and 4 bases from J, leaving 12 bases between. The CDR3 coding sequence is TGCAGCGTTGACTGGGGGCAGGCCTATGGCTACACCTTC. It yields the protein CSVDWGQAYGYTF.

This chain connects TRBV9 to TRBJ1-1; 7 nucleotides agree with TRBD1. The germline CDR1 and CDR2 sequences are SGDLS and YYNGEE. Germline trimming cut 0 bases from V and 0 bases from J; bases unmatched to any gene: 14. The CDR3 is 19 residues long. The CDR3 coding sequence is TGTGCCAGCAGCGTAGCTTCGAGGGGGCAAATTTCTGTGAACACTGAAGCTTTCTTT. Protein sequence: CASSVASRGQISVNTEAFF.

The rearrangement links TRBV6-1 to TRBJ1-1, with D possibly matching TRBD1 (6 bases). The CDR3 loop spans 15 amino acids. Germline lookup yields CDR1 MNHNS and CDR2 SASEGT. The V end lost 7 bases, the J end lost 11 bases, and 26 bases lay between the germline ends. The CDR3 is CASNAHSLEQGRAFF. CDR3 DNA sequence: TGTGCCAGCAATGCACACTCCTTAGAACAGGGAAGGGCTTTCTTT.

The chain carries TRBV29-1 and TRBJ1-2; 9 positions agree with TRBD1. Looked up from germline, CDR1 is SQVTM and CDR2 is ANQGSEA. V lost 8 bases, J lost 5 bases, and 12 bases stayed unmatched. The CDR3 extends over 14 amino acids. This CDR3 reads CSFSSGTGYYGYTF. The CDR3 bases are TGCAGCTTTTCCTCCGGGACAGGGTATTATGGCTACACCTTC.

This chain uses TRBV9 with TRBJ1-4, with a tentative D call TRBD1 (5 bases). This CDR3 is 15 amino acids long. V was clipped by 0 bases and J by 4 bases, with 10 bases between them. CDR1 is SGDLS and CDR2 is YYNGEE in the germline V gene. For the CDR3, the DNA is TGTGCCAGCAGCGTAGCGGCAGGGATTAATGAAAAACTGTTTTTT. Its protein is CASSVAAGINEKLFF.

The CDR3 here is CASTPDRVNYGYTF. DNA for the CDR3: TGTGCCAGCACCCCGGACAGGGTGAACTATGGCTACACCTTC. The gene calls are TRBV2 and TRBJ1-2; 8 bases line up with TRBD1. Germline V gene lookup returns CDR1 SNHLY and CDR2 FYNNEI. This CDR3 region has 14 residues. V trimming: 7 bases; J trimming: 2 bases; junction bases outside the gene matches: 6.

This clone was observed a handful of times. The V and J genes are TRBV19 and TRBJ2-1; 8 positions match TRBD2. Looked up from germline, CDR1 is LNHDA and CDR2 is SQIVND (reference sequence). With 1 base clipped from V and 7 bases from J, the junction kept 3 bases outside the gene matches. The CDR3 totals 14 residues. The CDR3 coding sequence is TGTGCCAGTAGTATAGGTACTAGCGGAAATGAGCAGTTCTTC. It specifies CASSIGTSGNEQFF.

This clone appeared a single time. The chain joins TRBV28 to TRBJ1-6; possibly TRBD1 for D (6 bases). Trimming took 1 base from V and 10 from J, leaving 11 bases between them. CDR3 length equals 14 residues. Germline values: CDR1 MDHEN, CDR2 SYDVKM. The CDR3 sequence is CASSLYRERSPLHF. The CDR3 DNA is TGTGCCAGCAGTTTATACAGGGAGCGGTCACCCCTCCACTTT. Full variable domain (outside the CDR3, taken from reference TRBV28 and TRBJ1-6): DVKVTQSSRYLVKRTGEKVFLECVQDMDHENMFWYRQDPGLGLRLIYFSYDVKMKEKGDIPEGYSVSREKKERFSLILESASTNQTSMYLCASSLYRERSPLHFGNGTRLTVT.

The chain recombines TRBV6-5 with TRBJ1-3, with D unclear. In germline, CDR1 is MNHEY, CDR2 SVGAGI. This CDR3 region has 13 residues. Trimming removed 1 base from V and 4 bases from J, with 5 bases in between. CDR3: CASSYLLGNTIYF. CDR3 DNA sequence: TGTGCCAGCAGTTACTTACTAGGAAACACCATATATTTT.

The V and J genes are TRBV5-1 and TRBJ1-2; 7 bases are shared with TRBD1. Germline V gives CDR1 SGHRS, CDR2 YFSETQ. The CDR3 is made up of 15 amino acids. V shed 1 base, J shed 3 bases, and the junction held 6 bases outside the gene matches. CDR3 amino acids: CASSLRGGADYGYTF. For the CDR3, the DNA is TGCGCCAGCAGCTTGCGAGGGGGCGCCGACTATGGCTACACCTTC.

V is TRBV5-1 and J is TRBJ2-3; 11 bases align to TRBD2. V trimming: 2 bases; J trimming: 4 bases; junction bases outside the gene matches: 0. CDR3 length equals 14 residues. Germline CDR1 SGHRS, CDR2 YFSETQ. The CDR3 bases are TGCGCCAGCAGCTTTAGCGGGGGGGCAGATACGCAGTATTTT. Its translation is CASSFSGGADTQYF.

This clone was seen a few times. The genes are TRBV12-5 and TRBJ1-2; tentatively, D is TRBD1 (5 bases). Germline V CDR1 and CDR2: LGHNT, FRNRAP. With 0 bases removed from V and 0 bases from J, the gap between germline ends came to 11 bases. This CDR3 has 16 residues. As DNA, the CDR3 is TGTGCTAGTGGTTTGGTGGGGGGGACCCCTAACTATGGCTACACCTTC. It specifies CASGLVGGTPNYGYTF.

The V and J genes are TRBV30 and TRBJ1-1; D is perhaps TRBD1 (6 bases). Per germline, CDR1 GTSNPN and CDR2 SVGIG (reference sequence). Trimming took 0 bases from V and 3 from J, leaving 14 bases between them. This CDR3 has 15 residues. CDR3 region: CAWSVLGGRDTEAFF. The CDR3 bases are TGTGCCTGGAGTGTACTGGGGGGGCGCGACACTGAAGCTTTCTTT.

The V call is TRBV7-2, the J call TRBJ1-1; 7 bases line up with TRBD1. The CDR3 covers 13 residues. V was clipped by 1 base and J by 5 bases; unmatched bases: 1. Germline lookup yields CDR1 SGHTA and CDR2 FQGNSA. The CDR3 DNA is TGTGCCAGCAGCTTAGACAGGGGAACTGAAGCTTTCTTT. Translating it yields CASSLDRGTEAFF.

This clone came up a few times. The CDR3 loop reads CASGLGDSRGEQYF. As DNA, the CDR3 is TGTGCTAGTGGCCTTGGTGACAGCCGGGGGGAGCAGTACTTC. V gene TRBV12-5 combines with J gene TRBJ2-7; maybe TRBD2 (6 bases). CDR1 is LGHNT and CDR2 is FRNRAP in the germline V gene. The CDR3 loop spans 14 amino acids. V lost 6 bases and J 7 bases, leaving 19 bases between the germline ends.

The chain links TRBV18 to TRBJ2-7; 7 bases line up with TRBD2. Per germline, CDR1 KGHSH and CDR2 LQKENI. J was trimmed by 6 bases and V by 3 bases; bases with no gene match: 11. The CDR3 contains 15 residues. Here the CDR3 DNA reads TGTGCCAGCTCACCGTTGGGGAGGGGAGTAGGCGAGCAGTACTTC. It translates to CASSPLGRGVGEQYF.

The chain uses TRBV5-1 and TRBJ1-5; the D gene is possibly TRBD1 (6 bases). CDR1 is SGHRS and CDR2 is YFSETQ in the germline V gene. The length of the CDR3 is 13 residues. V was cut by 4 bases and J by 4 bases, with 9 bases left in between. In nucleotides, the CDR3 is TGCGCCAGCAGCAAGGACAGTAATCAGCCCCAGCATTTT. Translating gives CASSKDSNQPQHF.

The J gene is TRBJ2-2, the V gene TRBV18; D perhaps matches TRBD2 (5 bases). Trimming removed 7 bases at V and 11 bases at J, with 17 bases between. The CDR3 is made up of 13 amino acids. The germline V gene has CDR1 KGHSH and CDR2 LQKENI. CDR3 sequence (DNA): TGTGCCAGCTTCGGACTGGGGTTTACAGAGCTGTTTTTT. The encoded protein is CASFGLGFTELFF.

V is TRBV5-1 and J is TRBJ2-3; possible D gene TRBD2, 6 bases. Germline CDR1 is SGHRS and CDR2 is YFSETQ. CDR3 length equals 13 residues. Trimming left V 6 bases short and J 4 bases short, with 12 bases between. For the CDR3, the DNA is TGCGCCAGCAACAGCTGGAGGGCAGATACGCAGTATTTT. This sequence encodes CASNSWRADTQYF.

The CDR3 DNA reads as TGTGCCAGTAGTACAGGGTGGACCACTGAAGCTTTCTTT. Its protein product is CASSTGWTTEAFF. The chain carries TRBV19 and TRBJ1-1, with D perhaps TRBD1 (5 bases). CDR3 length: 13 residues. CDR1 and CDR2 (germline): LNHDA, SQIVND (reference sequence). Trimming removed 4 bases at V and 4 bases at J, with 10 bases between. The full variable domain, completed using reference TRBV19 and TRBJ1-1, is DGGITQSPKYLFRKEGQNVTLSCEQNLNHDAMYWYRQDPGQGLRLIYYSQIVNDFQKGDIAEGYSVSREKKESFPLTVTSAQKNPTAFYLCASSTGWTTEAFFGQGTRLTVV.